This TCR beta chain derives from a study of cytomegalovirus exposure and HLA in healthy donors. The PCR made use of 60 Vbeta and 13 Jbeta primers. Some clones are missing from TCRdb's copy, which holds only in-frame ones; the method was immunoSEQ multiplex PCR. The table has roughly 150,000 clones, approximately 80% seen once; the top ten hold approximately 15%. With regard to this clone: Its antigen is unidentified.

Study-wide findings and caveats: Presence/absence analyses assumed roughly uniform sequencing depth across donors, which may not hold. When a later analysis was performed, an Asian-associated ancestry cluster reportedly had fewer N-insertions than the approximately 600-donor mean. Later analysis showed most CMV-associated TCR beta chains appearing HLA-restricted.

V lost 1 base and J lost 4, with 7 bases in between. Germline V gene data show CDR1 as MNHEY and CDR2 as SMNVEV (reference sequence). The CDR3 loop spans 14 amino acids. The J gene is TRBJ2-2, the V gene TRBV27, with D unclear. This sequence was found in a woman aged 40 to 50 in good health and CMV-seronegative. Material: PBMCs. The CDR3 spells CASSLYKSTGELFF. CDR3 nucleotide sequence: TGTGCCAGCAGTTTATATAAGAGCACCGGGGAGCTGTTTTTT.